These T cell receptor beta chains were read from a single sample in a study of cytomegalovirus exposure and HLA in healthy donors. Clones were read by immunoSEQ multiplex PCR, and TCRdb kept only the in-frame ones, dropping some. The data hold about 120,000 clones, with about 81% observed a single time. The sequenced sample was PBMCs. The receptors come from a middle-aged woman in good health and CMV-seropositive. The CDR3 runs from the conserved cysteine through the conserved F or W. Fields, in order: clone size, V gene, J gene, D gene, CDR3 DNA, CDR3 protein. A D gene is named only where the DNA matches it firmly. Not all rows give a size; the values are once, few, many and, for expanded clones, a class.

abundance: -
v_gene: TRBV28
j_gene: TRBJ2-1
d_gene: TRBD2
CDR3nt: TGTGCCAGCAGTTTTGAGGCGGGAGCCTACAATGAGCAGTTCTTC
CDR3aa: CASSFEAGAYNEQFF

abundance: -
v_gene: TRBV28
j_gene: TRBJ1-5
d_gene: -
CDR3nt: TGTGCCAGCAGTTTAAGCATAGGGGCCCACAATCAGCCCCAGCATTTT
CDR3aa: CASSLSIGAHNQPQHF

abundance: -
v_gene: TRBV7-8
j_gene: TRBJ1-2
d_gene: -
CDR3nt: TGTGCCAGCAGCCCCGACAGGACTAACTATGGCTACACCTTC
CDR3aa: CASSPDRTNYGYTF

abundance: few
v_gene: TRBV9
j_gene: TRBJ1-2
d_gene: -
CDR3nt: TGTGCCAGCAGCGTAGCCGGGGTAAATAACTATGGCTACACCTTC
CDR3aa: CASSVAGVNNYGYTF

abundance: once
v_gene: TRBV7-6
j_gene: TRBJ1-1
d_gene: TRBD1
CDR3nt: TGTGCCAGCAGCTTAGCGGGACAGGCCACTGAAGCTTTCTTT
CDR3aa: CASSLAGQATEAFF

abundance: -
v_gene: TRBV19
j_gene: TRBJ1-2
d_gene: TRBD1
CDR3nt: TGTGCCAGTAACAGGGGGTTCTATGGCTACACCTTC
CDR3aa: CASNRGFYGYTF

abundance: -
v_gene: TRBV7-8
j_gene: TRBJ2-1
d_gene: TRBD2
CDR3nt: TGTGCCAGCAGCCATAGCGGGGGATTGTACAATGAGCAGTTCTTC
CDR3aa: CASSHSGGLYNEQFF

abundance: -
v_gene: TRBV28
j_gene: TRBJ2-5
d_gene: TRBD1
CDR3nt: TGTGCCAGCAGTCGCTGGACAGGGGGACAAGAGACCCAGTACTTC
CDR3aa: CASSRWTGGQETQYF

abundance: -
v_gene: TRBV9
j_gene: TRBJ1-2
d_gene: -
CDR3nt: TGTGCCAGCAGCCCGGAGGGGGGGTACCTCTACTATGGCTACACCTTC
CDR3aa: CASSPEGGYLYYGYTF

abundance: once
v_gene: TRBV6-5
j_gene: TRBJ2-2
d_gene: -
CDR3nt: TGTGCCAGCAGTTACCTCGCACAGGCGAACACCGGGGAGCTGTTTTTT
CDR3aa: CASSYLAQANTGELFF

abundance: -
v_gene: TRBV5-4
j_gene: TRBJ2-1
d_gene: TRBD2
CDR3nt: TGTGCCAGCAGCTCGGGACTAGCGGGGGCCTACAATGAGCAGTTCTTC
CDR3aa: CASSSGLAGAYNEQFF

abundance: -
v_gene: TRBV6-1
j_gene: TRBJ2-2
d_gene: -
CDR3nt: TGTGCCAGCAGTGAAGCGCTAACCGGGGAGCTGTTTTTT
CDR3aa: CASSEALTGELFF

abundance: -
v_gene: TRBV9
j_gene: TRBJ2-1
d_gene: TRBD2
CDR3nt: TGTGCCAGCAGCGTAGGGGGGACTAGTGACAATGAGCAGTTCTTC
CDR3aa: CASSVGGTSDNEQFF